A single T cell receptor beta chain is shown here with its context. CDR3 length: 16 residues. J was trimmed by 3 bases and V by 4 bases; bases with no gene match: 7. Germline CDR1 reads SGHRS; CDR2 reads YFSETQ. The record originates from a study of blood T cell repertoires in COVID-19. Study information: From the United States, Italy and Spain came samples of acute and convalescent COVID-19. T cells, B-cell-depleted T cells, or PBMCs supplied cDNA or gDNA.

How the authors handled the data: Amplification from reference gene primers served as the basis for estimated nucleated cell counts. Assay used: immunoSEQ multiplex PCR; TCRdb lists only in-frame clones, some missing. The V and J calls and clone size come from that table; D and trimming were worked out from the DNA. Among fewer than 80,000 clones listed, roughly four fifths were seen once. The TCR originated in a woman aged 80 or over with acute or convalescent COVID-19. The sequenced sample consisted of peripheral blood. This chain links TRBV5-1 with TRBJ2-2, with 9 positions matching TRBD2. CDR3 DNA: TGCGCCAGCAGCACTTTTAGCGGGGGTCACACCGGGGAGCTGTTTTTT. Translating gives CASSTFSGGHTGELFF.